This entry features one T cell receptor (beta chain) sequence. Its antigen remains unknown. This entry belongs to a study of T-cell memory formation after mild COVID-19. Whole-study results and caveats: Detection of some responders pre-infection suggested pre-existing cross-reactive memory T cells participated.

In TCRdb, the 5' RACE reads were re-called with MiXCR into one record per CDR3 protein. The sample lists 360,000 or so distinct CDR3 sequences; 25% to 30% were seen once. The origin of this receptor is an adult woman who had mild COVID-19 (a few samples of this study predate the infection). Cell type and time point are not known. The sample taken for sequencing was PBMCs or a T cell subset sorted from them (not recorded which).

DNA of the CDR3: TGCGCCAGCAGCCTTGGGACGGGAGGGCAAGAGACCCAGTACTTC. Its translation is CASSLGTGGQETQYF. The J gene is TRBJ2-5, the V gene TRBV4-3; TRBD2 matches at 8 bases. CDR1 is LGHNA, CDR2 YSLEER, per germline. The CDR3 length is 15 residues. V lost 4 bases, J lost 2 bases, and 6 bases stayed unmatched.